This TCR beta chain was identified in a study of blood T cell repertoires in COVID-19. Whole-study context: There were acute and convalescent COVID-19 samples, and they came from the United States, Italy and Spain. The cDNA or gDNA used as material had been derived from T cells, B-cell-depleted T cells, or PBMCs.

Only in-frame clones appear in the TCRdb table, and some are missing; sequencing was by immunoSEQ multiplex PCR. In the table there are tens of thousands of clones, around four fifths of which are singletons. Germline CDR1 and CDR2: SGHVS and FQNEAQ. The ends were cut back, 1 base at V and 3 bases at J, with 16 bases in the middle. This CDR3 spans 16 amino acids. The clonotype was recovered from a woman aged 70-85 years with acute or convalescent COVID-19. This rearrangement joins TRBV7-8 to TRBJ2-7; perhaps TRBD1 as D (6 bases). The sample taken for sequencing was peripheral blood. For the CDR3, the DNA is TGTGCCAGCAGCTTAGAAGGCTGGGGGCCGGTCTACGAGCAGTACTTC. Its protein is CASSLEGWGPVYEQYF.